This T cell receptor beta chain was sequenced for a study of T cells in narcolepsy. Study overall: Patients with NT1 or NT2 and healthy control donors were enrolled. General study findings and limits: HCRT-specific and TRIB2-specific autoreactive clonotypes appeared among same-patient CSF and blood CD4+ clonotypes. No autoreactive T cell clone sequences appeared in some memory CD4+ repertoires. Blood of same and different patients, but not healthy controls, reportedly held recurring autoreactive clonotypes.

Worth noting for this clone: What it binds is not known.

The germline CDR1 and CDR2 sequences are LNHDA and SQIVND (reference sequence). The CDR3 runs 15 residues. The V gene end was trimmed by 5 bases and the J gene end by 7 bases; junction bases not matched to a gene: 11. Some clones are missing from TCRdb's copy, which holds only in-frame ones; the method was immunoSEQ multiplex PCR. Among about 40,000 clones listed, around 89% were seen once. The clonotype originates from a human donor with narcolepsy. V is TRBV19 and J is TRBJ2-1; TRBD2 matches at 7 bases. The specimen was CD45RA- memory CD4+ T cells from PBMCs. CDR3 region: CASSGGRLAGNEQFF. Written as DNA, the CDR3 is TGTGCCAGTAGTGGAGGTAGACTAGCCGGGAATGAGCAGTTCTTC.